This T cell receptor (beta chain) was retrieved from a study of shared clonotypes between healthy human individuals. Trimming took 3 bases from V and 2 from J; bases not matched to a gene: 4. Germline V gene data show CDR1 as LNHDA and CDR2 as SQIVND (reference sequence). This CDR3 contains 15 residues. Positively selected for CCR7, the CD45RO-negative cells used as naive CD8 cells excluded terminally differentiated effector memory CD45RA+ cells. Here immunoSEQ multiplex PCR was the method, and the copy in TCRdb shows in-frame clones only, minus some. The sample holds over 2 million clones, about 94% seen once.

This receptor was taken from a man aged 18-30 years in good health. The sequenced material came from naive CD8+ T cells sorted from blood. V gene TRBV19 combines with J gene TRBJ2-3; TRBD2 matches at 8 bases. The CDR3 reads CASSITSGATDTQYF. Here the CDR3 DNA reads TGTGCCAGTAGTATTACTAGCGGAGCCACAGATACGCAGTATTTT.